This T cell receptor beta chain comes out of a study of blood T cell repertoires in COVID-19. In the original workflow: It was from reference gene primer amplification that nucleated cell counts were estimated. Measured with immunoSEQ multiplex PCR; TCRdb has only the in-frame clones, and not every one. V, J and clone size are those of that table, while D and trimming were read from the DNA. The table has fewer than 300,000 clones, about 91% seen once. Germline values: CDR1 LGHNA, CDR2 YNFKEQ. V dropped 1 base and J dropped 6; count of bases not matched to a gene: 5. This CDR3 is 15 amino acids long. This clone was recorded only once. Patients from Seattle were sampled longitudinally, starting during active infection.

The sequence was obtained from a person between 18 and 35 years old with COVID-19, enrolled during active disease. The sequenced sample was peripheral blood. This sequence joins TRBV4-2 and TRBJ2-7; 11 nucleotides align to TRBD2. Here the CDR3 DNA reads TGTGCCAGCAGCCAAGGCCTTAGCGGGAGGGGCGAGCAGTACTTC. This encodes CASSQGLSGRGEQYF.